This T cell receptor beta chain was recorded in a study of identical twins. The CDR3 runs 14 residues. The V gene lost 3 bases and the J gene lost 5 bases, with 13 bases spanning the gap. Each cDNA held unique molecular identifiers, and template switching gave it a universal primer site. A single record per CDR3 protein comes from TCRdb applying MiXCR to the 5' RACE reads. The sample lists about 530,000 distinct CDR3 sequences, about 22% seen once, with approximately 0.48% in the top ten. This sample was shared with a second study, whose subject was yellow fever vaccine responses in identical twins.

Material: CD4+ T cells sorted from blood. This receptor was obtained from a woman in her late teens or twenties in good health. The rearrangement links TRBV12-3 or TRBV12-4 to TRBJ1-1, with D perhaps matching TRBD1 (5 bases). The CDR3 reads CASSFGGGRTEAFF. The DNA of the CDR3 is TGTGCCAGCAGTTTTGGGGGGGGAAGGACTGAAGCTTTCTTT.